This T cell receptor beta chain was captured by sequencing in a study of T cells in Graves' hyperthyroidism and ophthalmopathy. Clinical symptoms, serum thyroxine, TRAb, thyroid ultrasound and orbital computed tomography informed diagnoses. Researchers took RNA transcripts and amplified the TCR beta CDR3 regions from them. Primed by the HTBI set, a first-round RT-PCR was run on the TCR CDR3. Each CDR3 protein is one row after TCRdb ran MiXCR on the multiplex PCR reads. Of roughly 380,000 distinct CDR3 sequences in the sample, more than 11% were seen once. The CDR3 length is 12 residues. Germline values: CDR1 DFQATT, CDR2 SNEGSKA (reference sequence).

This rearrangement joins TRBV20-1 to TRBJ2-7; D is perhaps TRBD2 (7 bases). The J call may not be correct, given that the DNA end is closer to TRBJ2-1. The receptor comes from a woman aged 55-70 years with Graves' hyperthyroidism. Material: blood. CDR3: CSASGGGYEQFF. CDR3 coding DNA: TGCAGTGCTAGTGGGGGGGGCTACGAGCAGTTCTTC.